This T cell receptor beta chain was captured in a study of shared clonotypes between healthy human individuals. Study results and caveats: Compared with memory subsets, naive subsets generally had larger estimated richness. Despite large depth, sorted-subset datasets appeared incompletely sequenced. Collection of samples was limited to blood; tissue repertoires likely differ.

Only CD45RO-negative cells positively selected for CCR7 counted as naive CD8 cells, so terminally differentiated effector memory CD45RA+ cells were excluded. Donors were Caucasian adults residing in Nashville, Tennessee, USA. In regard to this clone: Its antigen is still unknown.

Some clones are missing from TCRdb's copy, which holds only in-frame ones; the method was immunoSEQ multiplex PCR. This table holds about 2,200,000 clones, roughly 91% found once. The ends lost 1 base at V and 2 bases at J; junction bases unmatched: 20. Per the germline V gene, CDR1 is MNHEY and CDR2 is SMNVEV (reference sequence). The CDR3 has 20 amino acids. This sequence originates from a man younger than 30 in good health. Some clones in this sample may be carry-over from other donors' samples. Sequencing was performed on naive CD8+ T cells from PBMCs. The chain couples TRBV27 to TRBJ2-7, with 7 nucleotides matching TRBD1. The CDR3 DNA reads TGTGCCAGCAGTTTATGGGCCACCTCCCTAGGGGGCCCTTCTCCCTACGAGCAGTACTTC. Residues: CASSLWATSLGGPSPYEQYF.